This TCR beta chain was recorded in a study of early T cells in non-severe SARS-CoV-2 infection (dated by TCRdb to about 2021). Background on the whole study: Because TCR sequencing was done on bulk RNA from unsorted whole blood, the alpha and beta chains could not be paired.

Including the terminal cysteine and phenylalanine, the CDR3 comprises 12 residues. Of the read, only the CDR3 DNA is kept; its 36 bases are in frame from base 1. The germline V gene specifies MNHEY as CDR1 and SVGAGI as CDR2. V is clipped by 5 bases and J by 11 bases, and the sequence between their germline boundaries is 12 bases long. A case-control design nested within a healthcare worker cohort in London, UK, was used, with weekly nasopharyngeal swab PCR tests and blood sampling performed. Healthcare workers were enrolled in the week of the UK lockdown, from 23 to 31 March 2020, and were followed every week for up to 16 weeks. The protocol used for the library was 5' RACE. Sequencing was performed on a NextSeq 500. Unique molecular identifiers were attached to individual cDNA molecules in the TCR library protocol so that sequencing error and PCR bias could be corrected. Both TCR alpha and beta chains were sequenced, and tight co-correlation was observed between alpha and beta sequence abundances in each sample. The authors' analysis ran thus. Decombinator V4 was used to perform V gene, J gene and CDR3 annotation of TCR sequences. TCRs were defined as expanded if a significant change between any two time points was detected under a Poisson model with p below 0.0001. Abundances of TCRs were expressed as counts per million after normalisation to the total number of TCRs sequenced in each sample. TRAV1-2 paired with TRAJ12, TRAJ20 or TRAJ33 defined MAIT TCRs, while TRAV10 paired with TRAJ18 defined iNKT TCRs. VDJdb, accessed 1 November 2021, was searched for CMV, EBV and SARS-CoV-2 annotated TCRs, excluding TCRs annotated for multiple antigens. Using fastp at Q25 and MiXCR, TCRdb reprocessed the public reads and kept productive beta chains. Rows are combined by CDR3 protein, so each entry shows the most common genes and DNA. TCRdb's processing, not the study's, gives the V and J calls here. The sample contains fewer than 85,000 distinct CDR3 sequences, roughly a sixth of them found a single time. The top ten clonotypes cover 2.5% to 3% of the sample.

A remark on this clonotype: No cognate antigen has been identified for it. No much larger clonotype is one base removed from it; base qualities were not supplied.

The study at large found these results: VDJdb matching was skewed toward anti-spike CD8 responses and likely underestimated virus-specific expansions by missing private and CD4 specificities.

The sequenced sample was whole blood. The clonotype was recovered from an adult who was a healthcare worker with PCR-confirmed SARS-CoV-2 infection or an uninfected control (not recorded which). The chain is made from TRBV6-5 and TRBJ1-4, and the D gene may be TRBD1, 5 bases matching. For the CDR3, the sequence is CASSNDRGKLFF. The nucleotide sequence is given as TGTGCCAGCAGTAACGACAGAGGGAAACTGTTTTTT.